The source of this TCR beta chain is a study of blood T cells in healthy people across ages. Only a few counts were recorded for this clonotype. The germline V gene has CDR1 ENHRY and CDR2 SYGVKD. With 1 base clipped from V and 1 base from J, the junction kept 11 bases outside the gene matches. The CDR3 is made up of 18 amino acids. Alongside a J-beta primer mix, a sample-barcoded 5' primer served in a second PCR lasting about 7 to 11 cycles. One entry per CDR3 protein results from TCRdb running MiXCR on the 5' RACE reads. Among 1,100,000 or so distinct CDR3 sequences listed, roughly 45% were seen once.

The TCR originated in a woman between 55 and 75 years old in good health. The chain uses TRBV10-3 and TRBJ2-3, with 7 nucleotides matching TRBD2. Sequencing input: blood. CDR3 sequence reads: CAISELGTTSFGTDTQYF. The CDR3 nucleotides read TGTGCCATCAGTGAGTTAGGGACTACCTCGTTTGGCACAGATACGCAGTATTTT.